The 24 T cell receptor beta chains given below trace back to one sample, sequenced in a study of radiotherapy plus CTLA-4 blockade in lung cancer (dated by TCRdb to 2017 to 2018). Library preparation was by the immunoSEQ multiplex PCR assay. TCRdb stores this immuneACCESS table with in-frame sequences only. Part of the clones is absent; in the studies checked, under half of the shortfall reflects unresolved V genes, and no reason is known for the rest. A total of more than 25,000 clones appear in this sample, approximately 80% of them only once. Over 15% of the sample rests with the top ten. Source: peripheral blood, taken from a patient treated with radiotherapy plus ipilimumab. The receptors here all came from a human donor with non-small cell lung cancer that progressed on radiotherapy plus ipilimumab.

The CDR3 here is CATGTQNTGELFF. The DNA for the CDR3 is TGTGCCACTGGGACACAGAACACCGGGGAGCTGTTTTTT. The gene calls are TRBV19 and TRBJ2-2, with D perhaps TRBD1 (6 bases). The CDR3 is 13 residues long. Deletions cut 10 bases from V and 1 base from J, with 10 bases between. Germline V gene lookup returns CDR1 LNHDA and CDR2 SQIVND (reference sequence).

This clone occurred once. The V gene is TRBV5-5, the J gene TRBJ2-1; D is perhaps TRBD2 (6 bases). V was clipped by 7 bases and J by 0 bases, with 14 bases between them. This CDR3 has 15 amino acids. CDR1 SGHKS and CDR2 YYEKEE come from the germline V gene (reference sequence). The CDR3 is CASAMRDSSYNEQFF. CDR3 sequence (DNA): TGTGCCAGCGCCATGCGGGATAGCTCCTACAATGAGCAGTTCTTC.

The rearrangement uses TRBV4-3 and TRBJ2-7; 10 bases match TRBD2. The V segment lost 1 base and the J segment 5 bases; nucleotides outside the gene matches: 8. The germline CDR1 and CDR2 sequences are LGHNA and YSLEER. CDR3 length equals 16 residues. The CDR3 sequence: CASSQGMGTSEHEQYF. The DNA of the CDR3 is TGCGCCAGCAGCCAAGGAATGGGGACTAGCGAGCACGAGCAGTACTTC.

The V call is TRBV2, the J call TRBJ2-7; 10 nucleotides align to TRBD2. The CDR3 spans 14 residues. The V and J ends lost 4 bases and 2 bases, in that order; junction bases with no gene match: 2. Germline V gives CDR1 SNHLY, CDR2 FYNNEI. The CDR3 coding sequence is TGTGCCAGCAGTGGGACTAGCGGAACCTACGAGCAGTACTTC. It codes for CASSGTSGTYEQYF.

This sequence joins TRBV18 and TRBJ2-5; 7 positions match TRBD1. The CDR3 totals 14 residues. Germline assignment: CDR1 KGHSH and CDR2 LQKENI. V lost 5 bases, J lost 5 bases, and 8 bases stayed unmatched. DNA for the CDR3: TGTGCCAGCTCAATGGCAGGGGGTCCGGAGACCCAGTACTTC. Translating gives CASSMAGGPETQYF.

The V call is TRBV9, the J call TRBJ2-5, with TRBD2 matching 7 bases. The V segment lost 1 base and the J segment 5 bases; nucleotides outside the gene matches: 2. Germline CDR1 is SGDLS and CDR2 is YYNGEE. The CDR3 length is 13 residues. The CDR3 loop is CASSVSGGETQYF. The DNA of the CDR3 is TGTGCCAGCAGCGTATCCGGGGGGGAGACCCAGTACTTC.

This chain links TRBV10-2 with TRBJ1-1; D unresolved. V lost 3 bases and J lost 3, with 2 bases in between. Germline V gives CDR1 WSHSY, CDR2 SAAADI. The CDR3 is made up of 11 amino acids. Here the CDR3 DNA reads TGCGCCAGCAGTGAATACACTGAAGCTTTCTTT. Translating gives CASSEYTEAFF.

V gene TRBV5-8 combines with J gene TRBJ2-5; tentatively, D is TRBD1 (6 bases). V dropped 6 bases and J dropped 5 bases, with 20 bases sitting between them. Germline CDR1 and CDR2: SGHTS and YDEGEE. The length of the CDR3 is 15 residues. The CDR3: CASTNPGASGETQYF. The CDR3 coding sequence is TGTGCCAGCACCAACCCAGGGGCCTCGGGTGAGACCCAGTACTTC.

The chain combines TRBV28 with TRBJ1-2; maybe TRBD1 (6 bases). This CDR3 comprises 16 residues. Germline values: CDR1 MDHEN, CDR2 SYDVKM. Trimming removed 3 bases at V and 4 bases at J, with 18 bases between. The CDR3 DNA is TGTGCCAGCAGTTTGCGCCTTGGGGGCCTCGGCTATGGCTACACCTTC. It is translated as CASSLRLGGLGYGYTF.

The CDR3 protein is CASSQDGTEQFF. CDR3 coding DNA: TGCGCCAGCAGCCAAGACGGGACCGAGCAGTTCTTC. The chain couples TRBV4-1 to TRBJ2-1; D may correspond to TRBD1 or TRBD2 (5 bases each). Germline loops: CDR1 MGHRA, CDR2 YSYEKL. Trimming cost V 0 bases and J 10 bases, with 7 bases left between them. The CDR3 covers 12 residues.

The chain recombines TRBV29-1 with TRBJ2-7; D perhaps matches TRBD1 (6 bases). V was cut by 4 bases and J by 6 bases, with 19 bases left in between. This CDR3 has 14 amino acids. Germline V gene data show CDR1 as SQVTM and CDR2 as ANQGSEA. The CDR3 bases are TGCAGCGTTGTACAGGGTCTCGCCTCTGGCGAGCAGTACTTC. Amino acid sequence: CSVVQGLASGEQYF.

This clone was counted a few times. The V and J genes are TRBV11-2 and TRBJ2-4; D tentatively fits TRBD1 or TRBD2 (5 bases each). This CDR3 spans 12 amino acids. Germline V CDR1 and CDR2: SGHAT, FQNNGV. V lost 5 bases, J lost 7 bases, and 9 bases lay in between. Written as DNA, the CDR3 is TGTGCCAGCAGCGGGGGTGAGAACATTCAGTACTTC. This translates into CASSGGENIQYF.

The chain is built from TRBV18 and TRBJ2-5; the D gene is possibly TRBD2 (5 bases). The CDR3 consists of 14 residues. V was pared by 0 bases and J by 5 bases, with 10 bases between. Germline CDR1 is KGHSH and CDR2 is LQKENI. CDR3 residues: CASSPPEVVETQYF. The CDR3 DNA follows: TGTGCCAGCTCACCACCGGAGGTGGTGGAGACCCAGTACTTC. The complete variable domain, with remaining parts taken from reference TRBV18 and TRBJ2-5, reads NAGVMQNPRHLVRRRGQEARLRCSPMKGHSHVYWYRQLPEEGLKFMVYLQKENIIDESGMPKERFSAEFPKEGPSILRIQQVVRGDSAAYFCASSPPEVVETQYFGPGTRLLVL.

The genes are TRBV10-2 and TRBJ1-1; D is possibly TRBD1 (6 bases). The V gene lost 4 bases and the J gene lost 4 bases, with 16 bases spanning the gap. The CDR3 covers 15 residues. Germline V gene lookup returns CDR1 WSHSY and CDR2 SAAADI. The CDR3 nucleotides are TGCGCCAGCAGTGCCCCAGGGGAGGGGGTCACTGAAGCTTTCTTT. It yields the protein CASSAPGEGVTEAFF.

CDR3 in amino acids: CSVRGLAGGTDTQYF. CDR3 DNA: TGCAGCGTTCGAGGCCTGGCGGGGGGCACAGATACGCAGTATTTT. The chain combines TRBV29-1 with TRBJ2-3; 7 positions agree with TRBD2. The V and J ends lost 5 bases and 1 base, in that order; junction bases with no gene match: 9. The CDR3 is 15 residues long. CDR1 is SQVTM, CDR2 ANQGSEA, per germline.

This chain joins TRBV6-1 and TRBJ2-3; tentatively, D is TRBD1 (6 bases). Trimming pared 2 bases from V and 5 bases from J, leaving 17 bases between. CDR1 is MNHNS and CDR2 is SASEGT in the germline V gene. There are 16 residues in the CDR3. CDR3: CASSEFIWGLGDTQYF. CDR3 nucleotide sequence: TGTGCCAGCAGTGAATTTATCTGGGGGCTTGGAGATACGCAGTATTTT.

This chain connects TRBV20-1 to TRBJ1-2, with unresolved D. There are 11 residues in the CDR3. The germline CDR1 and CDR2 sequences are DFQATT and SNEGSKA (reference sequence). In DNA form, the CDR3 reads TGCAGCGCAGTTGCAAACTATGGCTACACCTTC. Protein sequence: CSAVANYGYTF.

This clone was observed a handful of times. This chain connects TRBV19 to TRBJ2-7; D is perhaps TRBD1 (5 bases). CDR1 and CDR2 from the germline V gene are LNHDA and SQIVND (reference sequence). Deletions cut 5 bases from V and 2 bases from J, with 16 bases between. CDR3 length: 15 residues. CDR3 DNA sequence: TGTGCCAGTAGTGGTTCCTCAGGGAAGGCCTACGAGCAGTACTTC. Translation: CASSGSSGKAYEQYF.

The sample holds one count of this clone. The chain uses TRBV7-9 and TRBJ1-2, with D perhaps TRBD1 (5 bases). Germline-derived CDR1 and CDR2 are SEHNR and FQNEAQ (reference sequence). This CDR3 is 12 amino acids long. V was cut by 8 bases and J by 1 base, with 8 bases left in between. The CDR3 reads CASGGVNYGYTF. CDR3 bases: TGTGCCAGCGGGGGGGTTAACTATGGCTACACCTTC.

This chain uses TRBV7-9 with TRBJ2-5, with a tentative D call TRBD2 (6 bases). Germline values: CDR1 SEHNR, CDR2 FQNEAQ (reference sequence). Trimming left V 11 bases short and J 1 base short, with 11 bases between. The length of the CDR3 is 12 residues. The CDR3: CASEGLQETQYF. The DNA of the CDR3 is TGTGCCTCCGAGGGACTCCAAGAGACCCAGTACTTC.

V gene TRBV7-9 combines with J gene TRBJ2-7, with unresolved D. The V end was cut by 0 bases, the J end by 2 bases, with 11 bases between. The V gene's germline CDR1 is SEHNR and CDR2 FQNEAQ (reference sequence). The CDR3 length is 15 residues. The CDR3 loop reads CASSLAGWVTYEQYF. DNA for the CDR3: TGTGCCAGCAGCTTAGCGGGATGGGTTACCTACGAGCAGTACTTC.

This rearrangement joins TRBV5-4 to TRBJ2-5; D remains unclear. Trimming took off 4 bases at V and 4 bases at J, with 14 bases between the two ends. In germline, CDR1 is SGHNT, CDR2 YYREEE (reference sequence). The CDR3 runs 14 residues. The DNA of the CDR3 is TGTGCCAGCAGCGCACCCTCGGTGATAGAGACCCAGTACTTC. Its protein product is CASSAPSVIETQYF.

This clone was recorded only once. The V call is TRBV30, the J call TRBJ1-1, with D possibly TRBD1 on 5 matching bases. CDR1 is GTSNPN and CDR2 is SVGIG in the germline V gene (reference sequence). The CDR3 has 10 residues. Trimming cost V 5 bases and J 11 bases, with 12 bases left between them. CDR3 sequence reads: CAWGGWDAFF. The CDR3 region has the DNA TGTGCCTGGGGGGGTTGGGATGCTTTCTTT.

The chain combines TRBV28 with TRBJ2-7; D perhaps matches TRBD1 (7 bases). The CDR3 consists of 15 residues. The V gene's germline CDR1 is MDHEN and CDR2 SYDVKM. The V and J ends lost 3 bases and 3 bases respectively, with 15 bases between them. This CDR3 is CASSFPRQGLYEQYF. The CDR3 DNA sequence: TGTGCCAGCAGTTTCCCCCGACAGGGACTCTACGAGCAGTACTTC.